Listed below are T cell receptor beta chains from one sample, sequenced in a study of blood T cell repertoires in COVID-19. Clones were sequenced by immunoSEQ multiplex PCR, and TCRdb holds only the in-frame ones, with some missing. This table has under 450,000 clones, approximately 91% appearing once. The sequenced sample was PBMCs or T cells enriched from blood (not recorded which). These receptors were taken from a woman aged 40 to 50 who had been exposed to COVID-19. Both conserved end residues are part of each CDR3. A D gene is named only where the DNA matches it firmly. Size is stated for part of the rows, as once, few or many counts, or as a class when the clone is expanded.

D gene	V gene	clone size	J gene	CDR3 length	CDR3 protein	CDR3 DNA
TRBD2	TRBV12-3/TRBV12-4	.	TRBJ2-1	13	CASSWGPSGMQFF	TGTGCCAGCAGTTGGGGTCCTAGCGGGATGCAGTTCTTC
.	TRBV30	.	TRBJ1-3	15	CAWSVGGSSGNTIYF	TGTGCCTGGAGTGTAGGCGGGAGCTCTGGAAACACCATATATTTT
TRBD2	TRBV9	.	TRBJ2-7	14	CASSVAGGQYEQYF	TGTGCCAGCAGCGTAGCGGGAGGGCAGTACGAGCAGTACTTC
.	TRBV2	.	TRBJ2-4	14	CASRLGAGQNIQYF	TGTGCCAGCAGACTCGGGGCGGGGCAAAACATTCAGTACTTC
.	TRBV5-6	.	TRBJ1-1	14	CASSEDIRTTEAFF	TGTGCCAGCAGCGAGGACATCCGAACGACTGAAGCTTTCTTT
.	TRBV9	.	TRBJ1-3	16	CASSARQEGAQNTIYF	TGTGCCAGCAGCGCGCGACAGGAAGGAGCCCAAAACACCATATATTTT
TRBD1	TRBV25-1	few	TRBJ1-2	13	CASSESGGSGYTF	TGTGCCAGCAGTGAATCAGGGGGGTCTGGCTACACCTTC
TRBD2	TRBV7-8	.	TRBJ2-2	17	CASSLIAGRVRTGELFF	TGTGCCAGCAGCTTAATAGCGGGTAGAGTGAGGACCGGGGAGCTGTTTTTT
.	TRBV7-3	.	TRBJ1-1	16	CASSLSGGLENTEAFF	TGTGCCAGCAGCTTAAGTGGAGGTCTAGAGAACACTGAAGCTTTCTTT
.	TRBV9	.	TRBJ2-7	14	CASSVGEVTYEQYF	TGTGCCAGCAGCGTAGGGGAGGTGACCTACGAGCAGTACTTC
TRBD1	TRBV19	.	TRBJ2-7	13	CASSINRGYEQYF	TGTGCCAGTAGTATAAACAGGGGCTACGAGCAGTACTTC
.	TRBV9	.	TRBJ2-1	13	CASSPRIDSEQFF	TGTGCCAGCAGCCCCCGGATAGACTCTGAGCAGTTCTTC
.	TRBV7-9	.	TRBJ1-1	13	CASLPQGITEAFF	TGTGCCAGCTTACCACAGGGAATTACTGAAGCTTTCTTT
TRBD2	TRBV2	.	TRBJ2-3	15	CASGQRAGGPDTQYF	TGTGCCAGCGGGCAGAGAGCGGGAGGTCCAGATACGCAGTATTTT
TRBD2	TRBV20-1	.	TRBJ2-2	15	CSASRLAGGTGELFF	TGCAGTGCTAGTCGGCTAGCGGGAGGAACCGGGGAGCTGTTTTTT
.	TRBV15	.	TRBJ1-6	13	CATSRVSNSPLHF	TGTGCCACCAGCAGAGTTTCGAATTCACCCCTCCACTTT
.	TRBV19	.	TRBJ2-2	15	CASSVASRNTGELFF	TGTGCCAGTAGTGTCGCTAGCCGGAACACCGGGGAGCTGTTTTTT
.	TRBV10-1	.	TRBJ1-2	13	CASSSTTNYGYTF	TGCGCCAGCAGTTCCACAACTAACTATGGCTACACCTTC
.	TRBV12-3/TRBV12-4	few	TRBJ2-7	13	CASSPSHSYEQYF	TGTGCCAGCAGTCCATCCCACTCCTACGAGCAGTACTTC
TRBD1	TRBV18	.	TRBJ1-1	21	CASSPQLAGGAGGYKDTEAFF	TGTGCCAGCTCACCACAGCTAGCAGGGGGCGCGGGCGGGTATAAGGACACTGAAGCTTTCTTT
.	TRBV19	.	TRBJ1-1	14	CASSQARSNTEAFF	TGTGCCAGTAGCCAGGCTCGGTCGAACACTGAAGCTTTCTTT
TRBD1	TRBV3-1/TRBV3-2	.	TRBJ2-6	19	CASSQVRGQGSSGANVLTF	TGTGCCAGCAGCCAAGTAAGGGGACAGGGGAGCTCTGGGGCCAACGTCCTGACTTTC
.	TRBV18	.	TRBJ1-5	13	CASSPGHLQPQHF	TGTGCCAGCTCACCGGGACACCTTCAGCCCCAGCATTTT
TRBD2	TRBV24-1	.	TRBJ2-1	14	CATSAYLAGAEQFF	TGTGCCACCAGTGCCTACCTAGCGGGAGCAGAGCAGTTCTTC
.	TRBV3-1/TRBV3-2	.	TRBJ2-7	14	CASSQEVLAYEQYF	TGTGCCAGCAGCCAAGAAGTCCTAGCTTACGAGCAGTACTTC
.	TRBV5-1	.	TRBJ1-2	15	CASSLVGGENYGYTF	TGCGCCAGCAGCTTGGTAGGGGGTGAGAACTATGGCTACACCTTC
.	TRBV6-1	.	TRBJ1-5	14	CASSDGGYNQPQHF	TGTGCCAGCAGTGACGGGGGATACAATCAGCCCCAGCATTTT
.	TRBV7-3	few	TRBJ2-1	15	CASSRELAGRNEQFF	TGTGCCAGCAGCCGAGAGCTGGCAGGCCGAAATGAGCAGTTCTTC
TRBD1	TRBV11-2	.	TRBJ1-4	14	CASSPRGLREKLFF	TGTGCCAGCAGCCCTAGGGGGCTAAGGGAAAAACTGTTTTTT
TRBD2	TRBV5-4	.	TRBJ2-3	16	CASSLAAGGLTDTQYF	TGTGCCAGCAGCTTGGCTGCGGGGGGGCTGACAGATACGCAGTATTTT
.	TRBV29-1	.	TRBJ2-1	12	CSVPSPYNEQFF	TGCAGCGTTCCTAGTCCCTACAATGAGCAGTTCTTC
TRBD1	TRBV30	.	TRBJ1-5	14	CAWSPGQGYQPQHF	TGTGCCTGGAGCCCGGGACAGGGGTATCAGCCCCAGCATTTT